This T cell receptor beta chain was identified during a study of regulatory T cells in long-lasting Graves disease. General study findings and limits: Persistent patients had more shared public clonotypes (under 3,000) than new patients (about 870). Under persistent disease, TRBV28, TRBJ1-2 and TRBJ2-5 were used preferentially.

Germline trimming cut 4 bases from V and 5 bases from J; bases unmatched to any gene: 15. This CDR3 region has 17 residues. Germline-derived CDR1 and CDR2 are MNHGY and SVAAGI. In building TCR beta libraries, iRepertoire HTBI primers were used together with Arm-PCR of CDR3 regions. MiXCR, run by TCRdb on the multiplex PCR reads, gives a single entry per CDR3 protein. The sample shows about 400,000 distinct CDR3 sequences, less than 25% of them seen only once. The sample's time point: persistent/refractory GD, antithyroid drugs over 5 years with positive TRAb. Extracted PBMC RNA gave rise to the TCR library. Details on this clonotype: What it recognizes is unknown.

Material: peripheral blood mononuclear cells (PBMCs), obtained when the disease was refractory, from a patient treated with antithyroid drugs. J is TRBJ2-7 and V is TRBV6-9, with 9 bases matching TRBD2. The clonotype comes from a female donor with Graves disease. The CDR3: CASSCPLKIAGVDEQYF. CDR3 nucleotide sequence: TGTGCCAGCAGTTGCCCATTGAAAATAGCGGGAGTAGACGAGCAGTACTTC.